This T cell receptor beta chain appears in the sequencing data of a study of cytomegalovirus exposure and HLA in healthy donors. About the research overall: Samples from HLA-typed donors yielded about 85 million unique TCRs in an early data release.

Both 60 Vbeta primers and 13 Jbeta primers went into the PCR. Libraries were prepared by immunoSEQ multiplex PCR; TCRdb keeps only in-frame clonotypes and omits some of them. The sample consists of about 150,000 clones, under 80% of them appearing once. The ends were cut back, 6 bases at V and 6 bases at J, with 11 bases in the middle. Germline CDR1 is MDHEN and CDR2 is SYDVKM. The CDR3 runs 13 residues. Study results and caveats: In an earlier analysis, most TCR beta V segments were productive about 87% or about 30% of the time. Presence/absence comparisons presumed near-even sequencing depth among donors.

Concerning this clone: Antigen specificity is unknown.

This TCR derives from a young man in good health and CMV-seronegative. Sequenced sample: PBMCs. V usage is TRBV28 and J usage is TRBJ1-4; TRBD1 is a possible D gene (6 bases). The CDR3 is CASRGHGYEKLFF. The CDR3 coding sequence is TGTGCCAGCAGGGGACATGGGTATGAAAAACTGTTTTTT.